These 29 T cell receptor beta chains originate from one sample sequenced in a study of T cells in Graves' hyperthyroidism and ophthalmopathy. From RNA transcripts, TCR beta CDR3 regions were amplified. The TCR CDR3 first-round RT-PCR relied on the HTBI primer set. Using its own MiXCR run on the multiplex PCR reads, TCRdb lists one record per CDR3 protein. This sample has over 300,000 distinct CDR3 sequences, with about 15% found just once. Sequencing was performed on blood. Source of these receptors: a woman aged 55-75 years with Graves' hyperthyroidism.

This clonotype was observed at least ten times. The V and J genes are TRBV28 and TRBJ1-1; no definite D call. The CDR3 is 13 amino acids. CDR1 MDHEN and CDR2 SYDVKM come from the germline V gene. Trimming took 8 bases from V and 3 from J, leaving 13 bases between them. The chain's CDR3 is CASLPAGDTEAFF. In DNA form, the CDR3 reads TGTGCCAGCCTCCCCGCTGGGGACACTGAAGCTTTCTTT.

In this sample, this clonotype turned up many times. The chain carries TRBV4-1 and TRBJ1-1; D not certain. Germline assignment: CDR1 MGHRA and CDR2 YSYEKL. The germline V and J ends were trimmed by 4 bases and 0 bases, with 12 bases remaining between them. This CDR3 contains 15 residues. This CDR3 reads CASSPLGGLNTEAFF. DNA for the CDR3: TGCGCCAGCAGCCCCCTGGGAGGGTTGAACACTGAAGCTTTCTTT.

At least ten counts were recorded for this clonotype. The CDR3 nucleotides are TGCAGTGCTAGGCCTCCCTCCGGGACTACCCACGCGATGGAGCAGTTCTTC. Its protein product is CSARPPSGTTHAMEQFF. The rearrangement joins TRBV20-1 to TRBJ2-1; 7 positions agree with TRBD2. Trimming took 3 bases from V and 10 from J; bases not matched to a gene: 21. This CDR3 region has 17 residues. Per germline, CDR1 DFQATT and CDR2 SNEGSKA (reference sequence).

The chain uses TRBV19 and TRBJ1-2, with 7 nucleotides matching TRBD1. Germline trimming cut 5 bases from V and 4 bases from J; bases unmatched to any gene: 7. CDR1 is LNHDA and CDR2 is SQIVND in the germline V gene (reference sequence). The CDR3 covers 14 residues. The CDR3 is CASSHGQAAYGYTF. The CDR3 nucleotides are TGTGCCAGTAGTCACGGACAGGCGGCCTATGGCTACACCTTC.

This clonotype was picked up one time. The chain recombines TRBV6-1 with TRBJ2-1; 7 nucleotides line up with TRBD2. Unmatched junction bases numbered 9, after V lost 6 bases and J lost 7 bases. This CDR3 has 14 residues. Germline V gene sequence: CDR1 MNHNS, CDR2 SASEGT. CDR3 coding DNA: TGTGCCAGCAGCAGGTTTGCTAGCGGAAATGAGCAGTTCTTC. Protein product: CASSRFASGNEQFF.

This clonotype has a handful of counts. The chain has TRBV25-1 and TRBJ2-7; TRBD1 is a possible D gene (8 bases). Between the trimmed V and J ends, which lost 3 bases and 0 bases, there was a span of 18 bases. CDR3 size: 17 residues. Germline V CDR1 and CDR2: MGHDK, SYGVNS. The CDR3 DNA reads TGTGCCAGCAGTGACCCAGGACAGGGACTATTCTCCTACGAGCAGTACTTC. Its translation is CASSDPGQGLFSYEQYF.

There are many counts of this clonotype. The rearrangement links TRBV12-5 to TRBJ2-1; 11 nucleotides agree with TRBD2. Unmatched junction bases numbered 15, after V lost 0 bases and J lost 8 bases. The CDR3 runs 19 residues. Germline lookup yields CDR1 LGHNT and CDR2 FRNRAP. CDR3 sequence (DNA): TGTGCTAGTGGTTTGGTACAATGGTCTAGCGGGAGGCCAGGGGATGAGCAGTTCTTC. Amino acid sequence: CASGLVQWSSGRPGDEQFF.

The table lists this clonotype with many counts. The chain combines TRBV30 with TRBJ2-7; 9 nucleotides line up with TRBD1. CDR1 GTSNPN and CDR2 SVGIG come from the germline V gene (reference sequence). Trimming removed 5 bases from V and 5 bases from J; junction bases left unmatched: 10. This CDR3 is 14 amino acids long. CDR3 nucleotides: TGTGCCTGGGCCAGACAGGGGGGTTACGACGAGCAGTACTTC. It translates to CAWARQGGYDEQYF.

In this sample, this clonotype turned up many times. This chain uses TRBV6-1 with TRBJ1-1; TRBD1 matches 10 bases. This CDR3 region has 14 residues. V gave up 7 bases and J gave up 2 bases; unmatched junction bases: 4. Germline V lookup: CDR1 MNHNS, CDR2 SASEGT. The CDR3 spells CASTRDRGNTEAFF. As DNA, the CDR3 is TGTGCCAGCACCAGGGACAGGGGCAACACTGAAGCTTTCTTT.

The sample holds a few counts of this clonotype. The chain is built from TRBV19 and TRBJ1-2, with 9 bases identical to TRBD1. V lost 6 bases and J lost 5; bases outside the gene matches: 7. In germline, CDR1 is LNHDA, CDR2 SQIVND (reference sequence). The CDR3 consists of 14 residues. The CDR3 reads CASSSLQGAYGYTF. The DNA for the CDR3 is TGTGCCAGTAGCTCGCTACAGGGGGCGTATGGCTACACCTTC.

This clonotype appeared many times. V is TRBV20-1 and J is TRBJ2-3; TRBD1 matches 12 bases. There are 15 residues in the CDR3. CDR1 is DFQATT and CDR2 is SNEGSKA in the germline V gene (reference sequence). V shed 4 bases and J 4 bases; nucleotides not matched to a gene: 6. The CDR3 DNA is TGCAGTGCTACGGGACAGGGGGCTTTAGCAGATACGCAGTATTTT. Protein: CSATGQGALADTQYF.

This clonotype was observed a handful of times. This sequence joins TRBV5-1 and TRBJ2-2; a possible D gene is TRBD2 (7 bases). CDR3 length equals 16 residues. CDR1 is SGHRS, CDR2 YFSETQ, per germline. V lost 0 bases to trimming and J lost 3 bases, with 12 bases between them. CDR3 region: CASSLARGADTGELFF. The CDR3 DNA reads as TGCGCCAGCAGCTTGGCCCGGGGGGCTGACACCGGGGAGCTGTTTTTT.

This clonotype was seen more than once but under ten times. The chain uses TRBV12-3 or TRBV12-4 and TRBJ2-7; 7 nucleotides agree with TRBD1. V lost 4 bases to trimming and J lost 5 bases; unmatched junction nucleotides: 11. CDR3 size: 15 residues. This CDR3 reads CASSSEDRFLDEQYF. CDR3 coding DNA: TGTGCCAGCAGTTCCGAGGACAGGTTTTTGGACGAGCAGTACTTC.

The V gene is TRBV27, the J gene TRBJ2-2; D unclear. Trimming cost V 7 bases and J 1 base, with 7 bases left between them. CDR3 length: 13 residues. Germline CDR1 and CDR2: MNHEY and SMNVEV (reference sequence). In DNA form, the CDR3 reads TGTGCCAGCACAAGACAGAACACCGGGGAGCTGTTTTTT. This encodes CASTRQNTGELFF.

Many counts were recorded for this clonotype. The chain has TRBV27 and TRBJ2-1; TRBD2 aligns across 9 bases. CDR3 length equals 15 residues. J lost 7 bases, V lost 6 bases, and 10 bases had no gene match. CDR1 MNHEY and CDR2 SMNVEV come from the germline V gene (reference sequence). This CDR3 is CASRWELAGINEQFF. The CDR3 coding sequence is TGTGCCAGCAGGTGGGAGCTAGCGGGAATTAATGAGCAGTTCTTC.

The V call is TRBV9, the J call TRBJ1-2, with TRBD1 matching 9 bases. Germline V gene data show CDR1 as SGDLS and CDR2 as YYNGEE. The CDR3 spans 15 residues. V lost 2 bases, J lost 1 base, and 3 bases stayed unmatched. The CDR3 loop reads CASSVETGGNYGYTF. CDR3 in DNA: TGTGCCAGCAGCGTCGAGACAGGGGGTAACTATGGCTACACCTTC.

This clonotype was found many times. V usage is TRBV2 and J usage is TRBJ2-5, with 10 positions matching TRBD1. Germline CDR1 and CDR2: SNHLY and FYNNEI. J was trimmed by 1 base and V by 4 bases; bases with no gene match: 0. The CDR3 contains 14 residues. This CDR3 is CASSGDRGQETQYF. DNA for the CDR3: TGTGCCAGCAGTGGGGACAGGGGCCAAGAGACCCAGTACTTC. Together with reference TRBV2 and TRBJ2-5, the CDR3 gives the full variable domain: EPEVTQTPSHQVTQMGQEVILRCVPISNHLYFYWYRQILGQKVEFLVSFYNNEISEKSEIFDDQFSVERPDGSNFTLKIRSTKLEDSAMYFCASSGDRGQETQYFGPGTRLLVL.

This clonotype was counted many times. CDR3 sequence: CASRSGRWDETQYF. CDR3 sequence (DNA): TGTGCCAGCAGAAGCGGGAGGTGGGACGAGACCCAGTACTTC. The J gene is TRBJ2-5, the V gene TRBV28; TRBD2 aligns across 9 bases. Germline CDR1 MDHEN, CDR2 SYDVKM. CDR3 length: 14 residues. Trimming cost V 6 bases and J 5 bases; bases outside gene matches: 7.

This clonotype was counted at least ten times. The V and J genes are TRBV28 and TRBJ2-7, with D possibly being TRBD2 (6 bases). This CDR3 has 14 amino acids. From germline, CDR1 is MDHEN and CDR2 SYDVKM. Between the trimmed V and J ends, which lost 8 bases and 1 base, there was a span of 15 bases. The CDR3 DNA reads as TGTGCCAGCTCACTGGGGGGAACGTCCTACGAGCAGTACTTC. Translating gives CASSLGGTSYEQYF.

DNA of the CDR3: TGCGCCAGCAGTCGGACTAGTAATGAGCAGTTCTTC. Amino acids: CASSRTSNEQFF. The genes are TRBV5-1 and TRBJ2-1; TRBD2 matches 7 bases. V lost 5 bases, J lost 7 bases, and 3 bases stayed unmatched. This CDR3 has 12 amino acids. Germline V lookup: CDR1 SGHRS, CDR2 YFSETQ.

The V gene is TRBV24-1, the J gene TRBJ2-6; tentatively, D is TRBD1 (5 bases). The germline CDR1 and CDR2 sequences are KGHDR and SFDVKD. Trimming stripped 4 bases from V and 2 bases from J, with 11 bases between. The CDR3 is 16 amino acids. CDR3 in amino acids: CATSDPGPPGANVLTF. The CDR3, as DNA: TGTGCCACCAGTGACCCAGGGCCCCCTGGGGCCAACGTCCTGACTTTC.

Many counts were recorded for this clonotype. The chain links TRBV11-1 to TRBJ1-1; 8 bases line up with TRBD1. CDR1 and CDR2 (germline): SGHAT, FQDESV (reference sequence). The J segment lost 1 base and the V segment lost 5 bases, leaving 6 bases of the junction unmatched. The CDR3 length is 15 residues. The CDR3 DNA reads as TGTGCCAGCAGCCTCATTACAGGGGGGAACACTGAAGCTTTCTTT. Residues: CASSLITGGNTEAFF.

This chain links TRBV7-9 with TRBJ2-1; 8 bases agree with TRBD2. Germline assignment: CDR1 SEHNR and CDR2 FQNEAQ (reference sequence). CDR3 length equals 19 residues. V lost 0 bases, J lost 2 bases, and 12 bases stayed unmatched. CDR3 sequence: CASSLAYGMSGGPYNEQFF. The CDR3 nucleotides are TGTGCCAGCAGCTTAGCATACGGGATGAGCGGGGGCCCCTACAATGAGCAGTTCTTC.

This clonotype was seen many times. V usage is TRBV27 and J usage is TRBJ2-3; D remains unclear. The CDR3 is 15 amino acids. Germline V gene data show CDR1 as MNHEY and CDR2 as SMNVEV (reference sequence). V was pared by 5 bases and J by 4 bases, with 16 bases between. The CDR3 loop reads CASSHLTDTPDTQYF. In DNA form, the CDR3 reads TGTGCCAGCAGTCACCTGACTGACACACCAGATACGCAGTATTTT.

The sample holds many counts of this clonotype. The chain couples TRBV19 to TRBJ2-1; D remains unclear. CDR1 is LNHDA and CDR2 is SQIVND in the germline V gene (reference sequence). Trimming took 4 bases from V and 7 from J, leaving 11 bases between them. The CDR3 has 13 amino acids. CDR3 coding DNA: TGTGCCAGTAGTACACACCACACAAATGAGCAGTTCTTC. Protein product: CASSTHHTNEQFF.

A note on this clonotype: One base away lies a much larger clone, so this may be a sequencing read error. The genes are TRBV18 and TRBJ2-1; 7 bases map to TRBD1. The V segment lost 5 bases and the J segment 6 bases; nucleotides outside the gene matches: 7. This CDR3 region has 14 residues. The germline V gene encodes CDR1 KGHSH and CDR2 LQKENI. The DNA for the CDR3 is TGTGCCAGCTCATCGGGCAGGGGGACCAATGAGCAGTTCTTC. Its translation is CASSSGRGTNEQFF.

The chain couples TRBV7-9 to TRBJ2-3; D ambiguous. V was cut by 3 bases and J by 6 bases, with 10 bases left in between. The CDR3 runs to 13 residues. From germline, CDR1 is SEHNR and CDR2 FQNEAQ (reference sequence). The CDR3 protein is CASSFPPLDTQYF. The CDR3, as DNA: TGTGCCAGCAGCTTTCCCCCCCTCGATACGCAGTATTTT.

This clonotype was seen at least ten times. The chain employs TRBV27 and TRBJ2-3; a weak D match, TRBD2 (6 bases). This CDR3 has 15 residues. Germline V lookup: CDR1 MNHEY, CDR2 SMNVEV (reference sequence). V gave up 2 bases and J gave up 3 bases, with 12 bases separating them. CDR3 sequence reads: CASSLRGRRTDTQYF. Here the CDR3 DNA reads TGTGCCAGCAGTTTACGGGGGAGGCGAACAGATACGCAGTATTTT.

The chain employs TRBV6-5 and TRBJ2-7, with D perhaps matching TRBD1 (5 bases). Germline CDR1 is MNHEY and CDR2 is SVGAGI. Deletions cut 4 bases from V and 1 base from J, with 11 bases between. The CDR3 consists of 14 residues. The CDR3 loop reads CASSSPDISYEQYF. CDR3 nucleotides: TGTGCCAGCAGTTCCCCGGACATTTCCTACGAGCAGTACTTC.